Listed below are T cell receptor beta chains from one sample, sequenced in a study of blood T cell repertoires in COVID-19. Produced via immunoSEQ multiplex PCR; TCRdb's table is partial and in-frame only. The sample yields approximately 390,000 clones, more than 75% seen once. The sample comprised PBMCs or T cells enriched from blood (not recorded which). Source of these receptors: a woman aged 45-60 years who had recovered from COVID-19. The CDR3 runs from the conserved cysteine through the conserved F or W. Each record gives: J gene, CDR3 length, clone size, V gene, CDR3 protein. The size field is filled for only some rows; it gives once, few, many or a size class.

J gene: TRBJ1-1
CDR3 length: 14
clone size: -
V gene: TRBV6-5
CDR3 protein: CASRTRGAWTEAFF

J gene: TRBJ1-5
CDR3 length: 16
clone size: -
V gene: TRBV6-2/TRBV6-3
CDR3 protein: CASSYWDRVGNQPQHF

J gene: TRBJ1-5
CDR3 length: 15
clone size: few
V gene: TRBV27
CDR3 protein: CASSPLGRGGQPQHF

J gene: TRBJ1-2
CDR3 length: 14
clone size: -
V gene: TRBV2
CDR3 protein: CASSEAEGYYGYTF

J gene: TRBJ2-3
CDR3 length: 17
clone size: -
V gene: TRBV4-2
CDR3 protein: CASSQEASGGVLNTQYF

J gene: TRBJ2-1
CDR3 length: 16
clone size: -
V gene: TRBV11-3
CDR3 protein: CASSSPSSGAYNEQFF

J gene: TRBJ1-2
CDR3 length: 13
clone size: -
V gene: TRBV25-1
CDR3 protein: CASSEYRQDGYTF

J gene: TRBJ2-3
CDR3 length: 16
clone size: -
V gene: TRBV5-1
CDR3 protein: CASSLVPGGITDTQYF

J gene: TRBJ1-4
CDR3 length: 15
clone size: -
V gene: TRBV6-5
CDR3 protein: CASSYSGTVNEKLFF

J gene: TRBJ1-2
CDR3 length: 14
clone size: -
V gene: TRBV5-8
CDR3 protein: CASVEANRPGGYTF

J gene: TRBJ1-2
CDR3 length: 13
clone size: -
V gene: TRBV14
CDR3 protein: CASSHLDRRGYTF

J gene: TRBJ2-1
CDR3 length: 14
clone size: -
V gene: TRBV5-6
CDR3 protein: CASSLVASSSEKFF

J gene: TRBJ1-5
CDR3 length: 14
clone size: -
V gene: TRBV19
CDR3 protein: CAAKRTGLNQPQHF

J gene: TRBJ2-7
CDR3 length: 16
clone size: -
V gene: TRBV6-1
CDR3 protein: CASSETGLGGSYEQYF

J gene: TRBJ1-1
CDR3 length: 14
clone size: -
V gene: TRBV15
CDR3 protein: CATSRTGGVSEAFF

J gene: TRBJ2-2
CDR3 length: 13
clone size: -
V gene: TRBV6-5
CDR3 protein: CASSFRGTGELFF

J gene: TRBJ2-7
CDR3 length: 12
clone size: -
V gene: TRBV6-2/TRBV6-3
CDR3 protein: CASSRDSYEQYF

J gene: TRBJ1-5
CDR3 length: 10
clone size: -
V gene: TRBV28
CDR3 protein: CATGDQPQHF

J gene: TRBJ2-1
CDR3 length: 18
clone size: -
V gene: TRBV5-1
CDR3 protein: CASSFPTSGGAGINEQFF

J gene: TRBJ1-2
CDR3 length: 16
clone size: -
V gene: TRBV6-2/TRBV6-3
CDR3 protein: CASSSPGTGRGKGYTF

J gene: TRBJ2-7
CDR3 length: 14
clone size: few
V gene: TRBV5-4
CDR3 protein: CASSFQGAGYEQYF

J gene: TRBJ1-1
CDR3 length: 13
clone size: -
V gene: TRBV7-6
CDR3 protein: CASSADLNTEAFF

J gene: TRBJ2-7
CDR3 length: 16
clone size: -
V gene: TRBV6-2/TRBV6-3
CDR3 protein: CASSYVSVAGLDEQYF

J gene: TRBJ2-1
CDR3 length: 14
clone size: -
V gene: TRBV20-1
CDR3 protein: CSASTSGGGPEQFF

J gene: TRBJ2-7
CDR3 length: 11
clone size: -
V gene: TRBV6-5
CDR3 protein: CASTQWYEQYF

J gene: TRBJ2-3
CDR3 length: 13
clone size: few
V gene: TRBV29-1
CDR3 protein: CSAPTGGTDTQYF

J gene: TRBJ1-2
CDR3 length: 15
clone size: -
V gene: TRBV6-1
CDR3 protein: CASSEAGQGVYGYTF

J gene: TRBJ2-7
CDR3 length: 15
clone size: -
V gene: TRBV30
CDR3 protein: CAWSVLDSIFGEQYF

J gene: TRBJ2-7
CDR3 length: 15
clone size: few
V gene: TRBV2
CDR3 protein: CASSPGQGSSYEQYF

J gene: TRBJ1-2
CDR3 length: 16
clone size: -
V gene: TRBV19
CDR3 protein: CASTHRRGLFYDGYTF

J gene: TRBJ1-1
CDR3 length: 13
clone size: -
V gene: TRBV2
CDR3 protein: CASAQAGMTEAFF

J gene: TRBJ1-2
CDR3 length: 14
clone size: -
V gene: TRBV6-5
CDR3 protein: CASSRDRDPGGYTF

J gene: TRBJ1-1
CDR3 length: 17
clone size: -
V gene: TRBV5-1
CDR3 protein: CASSPYREYRMNTEAFF

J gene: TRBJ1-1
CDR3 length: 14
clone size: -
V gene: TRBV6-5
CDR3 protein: CASERGGKNTEAFF

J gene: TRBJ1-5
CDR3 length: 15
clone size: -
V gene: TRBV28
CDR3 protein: CASAYWSFSNQPQHF

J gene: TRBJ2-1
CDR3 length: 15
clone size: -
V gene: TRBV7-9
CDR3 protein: CASSSRTEGGDEQFF

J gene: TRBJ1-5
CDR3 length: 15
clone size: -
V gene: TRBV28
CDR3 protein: CASRKTGGETKPQHF

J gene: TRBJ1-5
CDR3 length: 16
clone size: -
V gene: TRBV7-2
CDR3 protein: CASSFQGGAGNQPQHF

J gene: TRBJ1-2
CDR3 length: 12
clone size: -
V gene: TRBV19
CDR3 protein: CASQESTAGYTF

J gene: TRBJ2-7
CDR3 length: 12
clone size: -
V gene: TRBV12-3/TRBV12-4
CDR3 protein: CASRGQSYEQYF

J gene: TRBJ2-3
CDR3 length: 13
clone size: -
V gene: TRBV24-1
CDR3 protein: CATSETSGGTQYF

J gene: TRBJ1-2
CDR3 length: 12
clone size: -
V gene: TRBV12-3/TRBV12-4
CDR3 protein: CASAYSGSGYTF

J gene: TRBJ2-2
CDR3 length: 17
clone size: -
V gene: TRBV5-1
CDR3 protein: CASSLAFGTANTGELFF

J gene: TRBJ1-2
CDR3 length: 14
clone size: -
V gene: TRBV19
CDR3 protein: CASSITGQGSYYTF

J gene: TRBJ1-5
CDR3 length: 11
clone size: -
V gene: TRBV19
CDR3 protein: CASNEGQPQHF

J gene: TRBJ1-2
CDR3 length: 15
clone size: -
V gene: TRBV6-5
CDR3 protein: CASSGQGRLYSGYTF

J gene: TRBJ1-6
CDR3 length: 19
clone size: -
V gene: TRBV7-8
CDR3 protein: CASSFLNSRGIGGNSPLHF

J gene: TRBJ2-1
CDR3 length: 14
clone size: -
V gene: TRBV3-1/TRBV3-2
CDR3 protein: CASSIGTGYNEQFF

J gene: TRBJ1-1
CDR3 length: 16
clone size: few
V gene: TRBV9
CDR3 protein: CASSPGGGNRNTEAFF

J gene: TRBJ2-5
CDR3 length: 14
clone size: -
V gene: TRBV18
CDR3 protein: CASSPKSGDETQYF

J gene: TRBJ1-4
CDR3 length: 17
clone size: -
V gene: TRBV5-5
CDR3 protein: CASSPGDVQGIGEKLFF

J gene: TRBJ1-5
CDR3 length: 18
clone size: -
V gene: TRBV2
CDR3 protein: CASSELRQGPLGNQPQHF

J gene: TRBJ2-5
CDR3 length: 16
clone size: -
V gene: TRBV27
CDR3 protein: CASSPGPGTGLETQYF

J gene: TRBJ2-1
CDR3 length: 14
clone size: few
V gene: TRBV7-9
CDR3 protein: CASSLTSGDNEQFF

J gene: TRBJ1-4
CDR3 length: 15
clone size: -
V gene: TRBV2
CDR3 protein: CASKGDRTTNEKLFF

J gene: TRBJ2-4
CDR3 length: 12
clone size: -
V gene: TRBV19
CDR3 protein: CAADEAKNIQYF

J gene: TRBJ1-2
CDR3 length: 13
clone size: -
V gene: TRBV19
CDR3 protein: CASSMEGIYGYTF